A selection of T cell receptor beta chains follows, all from one sample in a study of shared clonotypes between healthy human individuals. The repertoire was sequenced with immunoSEQ multiplex PCR; TCRdb's copy has only in-frame clones and lacks some. The data contain about 820,000 clones, 80% to 95% of them singletons. The sample comprised naive CD8+ T cells sorted from blood. These receptors came from a man aged 25-45 years in good health. Each CDR3 is given with its conserved first and last residue. The order of the fields is D gene, clone size, V gene, J gene, CDR3 protein, CDR3 DNA. A D gene is named only where the DNA matches it firmly. A row's size may be missing; if present it is once, few, many or a size class.

d_call: .; clone_size: .; v_call: TRBV9; j_call: TRBJ1-2; cdr3_aa: CASSVGKGWHTF; cdr3_nt: TGTGCCAGCAGCGTAGGAAAGGGGTGGCACACCTTC
d_call: TRBD2; clone_size: .; v_call: TRBV18; j_call: TRBJ2-7; cdr3_aa: CASSPPVTSGLSYEQYF; cdr3_nt: TGTGCCAGCTCACCACCGGTGACTAGCGGGTTATCCTACGAGCAGTACTTC
d_call: .; clone_size: once; v_call: TRBV10-1; j_call: TRBJ2-1; cdr3_aa: CASLRGLRAYNEQFF; cdr3_nt: TGCGCCAGCCTGCGCGGGCTTAGGGCCTACAATGAGCAGTTCTTC
d_call: .; clone_size: .; v_call: TRBV7-9; j_call: TRBJ2-5; cdr3_aa: CASSSRPEDYATGGQYF; cdr3_nt: TGTGCCAGCAGCTCACGCCCTGAGGACTACGCCACCGGGGGCCAGTACTTC
d_call: .; clone_size: once; v_call: TRBV27; j_call: TRBJ2-1; cdr3_aa: CASSLSRGDAYNEQFF; cdr3_nt: TGTGCCAGCAGTTTATCGAGGGGGGACGCCTACAATGAGCAGTTCTTC
d_call: .; clone_size: few; v_call: TRBV6-1; j_call: TRBJ2-7; cdr3_aa: CASSEGYEQYF; cdr3_nt: TGTGCCAGCAGTGAAGGTTACGAGCAGTACTTC
d_call: .; clone_size: once; v_call: TRBV4-1; j_call: TRBJ1-3; cdr3_aa: CASSQQSSTGNTIYF; cdr3_nt: TGCGCCAGCAGCCAACAGTCGTCGACTGGAAACACCATATATTTT
d_call: .; clone_size: .; v_call: TRBV29-1; j_call: TRBJ2-1; cdr3_aa: CSVEDFRVGNNEQFF; cdr3_nt: TGCAGCGTTGAAGATTTCCGGGTGGGGAACAATGAGCAGTTCTTC
d_call: .; clone_size: .; v_call: TRBV2; j_call: TRBJ2-1; cdr3_aa: CASSLGQINEQFF; cdr3_nt: TGTGCCAGCAGTCTAGGACAGATCAATGAGCAGTTCTTC
d_call: .; clone_size: .; v_call: TRBV7-9; j_call: TRBJ2-1; cdr3_aa: CASSNQGREQFF; cdr3_nt: TGTGCCAGCAGCAATCAGGGCCGTGAGCAGTTCTTC
d_call: TRBD2; clone_size: .; v_call: TRBV7-6; j_call: TRBJ2-1; cdr3_aa: CASRKSAGVSYNEQFF; cdr3_nt: TGTGCCAGCAGGAAAAGCGCGGGAGTCTCCTACAATGAGCAGTTCTTC
d_call: .; clone_size: .; v_call: TRBV5-4; j_call: TRBJ1-2; cdr3_aa: CASSLLGGERQSYGYTF; cdr3_nt: TGTGCCAGCAGCTTGTTGGGTGGAGAGAGGCAGTCCTATGGCTACACCTTC
d_call: .; clone_size: .; v_call: TRBV7-6; j_call: TRBJ2-2; cdr3_aa: CASSSPWGVTGELFF; cdr3_nt: TGTGCCAGCAGCTCCCCCTGGGGGGTCACCGGGGAGCTGTTTTTT
d_call: .; clone_size: .; v_call: TRBV19; j_call: TRBJ2-7; cdr3_aa: CASMSDIYEQYF; cdr3_nt: TGTGCCAGTATGTCGGACATCTACGAGCAGTACTTC
d_call: .; clone_size: few; v_call: TRBV4-1; j_call: TRBJ2-5; cdr3_aa: CASSQGQEQETQYF; cdr3_nt: TGCGCCAGCAGCCAAGGACAAGAGCAAGAGACCCAGTACTTC